What follows describes a single T cell receptor (beta chain). Its specificity is unknown. In the authors' workflow: Sequence data from immunoSEQ were junction-only and lacked quality scores; consequently, filtering differed. Sequenced by immunoSEQ multiplex PCR; TCRdb stores in-frame clones only, minus some. Clonal size and the V and J genes are those of that table, whereas D and trimming came from the DNA. The sample records about 2.1 million clones, 90% to 95% being singletons. The data originate from a study of shared clonotypes between healthy human individuals. The ends were cut back, 6 bases at V and 4 bases at J, with 16 bases in the middle. The germline gives CDR1 LNHDA, CDR2 SQIVND (reference sequence). The CDR3 covers 15 residues. Naive-designated CD8 cells lacked CD45RO, were positively enriched for CCR7, and omitted terminally differentiated effector memory CD45RA+ cells. The study, taken as a whole, reports: Across subsets, estimated richness was generally greater for naive than for memory populations.

Sequences were obtained from naive CD8+ T cells from PBMCs. This clonotype was obtained from a man aged 18 to 30 in good health. Some clones in this sample may be carry-over from other donors' samples. The V call is TRBV19, the J call TRBJ1-3; possible D gene TRBD1, 6 bases. CDR3: CASSAGRGGGNTIYF. The DNA of the CDR3 is TGTGCCAGTAGCGCTGGCAGGGGCGGGGGAAACACCATATATTTT.